This entry lists 25 T cell receptor beta chains sequenced from one sample in a study of OX40 agonist ivuxolimab in advanced cancers. Generated by immunoSEQ multiplex PCR, the TCRdb table keeps only in-frame clones and is missing some. The sample has some 21,000 clones; 80% to 90% are singletons. Sequences were derived from CD4+ or CD8+ T cells sorted from blood, sampled in a trial of the OX40 agonist ivuxolimab. Every receptor here comes from an adult with an advanced solid tumor such as melanoma, head and neck, liver or kidney cancer.

The rearrangement links TRBV5-4 to TRBJ2-7; D may be TRBD1 (5 bases). Germline V gene data show CDR1 as SGHNT and CDR2 as YYREEE (reference sequence). The CDR3 loop spans 14 amino acids. The V end was cut by 2 bases, the J end by 2 bases, with 11 bases between. This CDR3 is CASSFSETAYEQYF. CDR3 nucleotides: TGTGCCAGCAGCTTCTCCGAGACAGCCTACGAGCAGTACTTC. The full variable domain, completed using reference TRBV5-4 and TRBJ2-7, is ETGVTQSPTHLIKTRGQQVTLRCSSQSGHNTVSWYQQALGQGPQFIFQYYREEENGRGNFPPRFSGLQFPNYSSELNVNALELDDSALYLCASSFSETAYEQYFGPGTRLTVT.

This chain joins TRBV5-4 and TRBJ2-7; D is perhaps TRBD1 or TRBD2 (5 bases each). The germline gives CDR1 SGHNT, CDR2 YYREEE (reference sequence). CDR3 size: 15 residues. The V gene lost 3 bases and the J gene lost 4 bases, with 17 bases spanning the gap. CDR3 sequence (DNA): TGTGCCAGCAGCTCCGTCGAGGGGAAAGGGTACGAGCAGTACTTC. Its translation is CASSSVEGKGYEQYF.

The count of this clone is one. The chain recombines TRBV6-5 with TRBJ2-1; no firm D call. V dropped 6 bases and J dropped 0 bases, with 9 bases sitting between them. The CDR3 has 14 amino acids. CDR1 and CDR2 from the germline V gene are MNHEY and SVGAGI. This CDR3 reads CASRIAGSYNEQFF. The CDR3 DNA is TGTGCCAGCAGAATAGCTGGCTCCTACAATGAGCAGTTCTTC.

The rearrangement uses TRBV10-2 and TRBJ2-7; TRBD2 agrees at 7 bases. The J segment lost 3 bases and the V segment lost 4 bases, leaving 9 bases of the junction unmatched. This CDR3 has 15 amino acids. In germline, CDR1 is WSHSY, CDR2 SAAADI. The CDR3 sequence: CASSGQRDGNYEQYF. The CDR3 DNA sequence: TGCGCCAGCAGTGGCCAGCGGGACGGAAACTACGAGCAGTACTTC.

The V call is TRBV6-1, the J call TRBJ2-7; perhaps TRBD2 as D (6 bases). The CDR3 sequence is 20 residues long. Germline V lookup: CDR1 MNHNS, CDR2 SASEGT. With 1 base removed from V and 5 bases from J, the gap between germline ends came to 30 bases. In DNA form, the CDR3 reads TGTGCCAGCAGTGAAGGGCCCCCGGGACTCTATCCCCTTTGGATGAACGAGCAGTACTTC. It encodes CASSEGPPGLYPLWMNEQYF.

On this clone itself: This sample also contains other DNA sequences that code for the same CDR3. V gene TRBV7-9 combines with J gene TRBJ2-1; D remains ambiguous. The V gene's germline CDR1 is SEHNR and CDR2 FQNEAQ (reference sequence). Trimming shortened V by 3 bases and J by 6 bases, and 9 bases separated the two germline ends. CDR3 length equals 13 residues. In nucleotides, the CDR3 is TGTGCCAGCAGCTTTGGTGCCTTCAATGAGCAGTTCTTC. Amino acid sequence: CASSFGAFNEQFF.

Here the CDR3 DNA reads TGTGCCAGCAGCGTTGGAGAAGGGGGGACAGGGTTTGGAGATACGCAGTATTTT. It yields the protein CASSVGEGGTGFGDTQYF. This chain connects TRBV9 to TRBJ2-3, with 9 bases identical to TRBD1. This CDR3 region has 18 residues. J was trimmed by 5 bases and V by 2 bases; bases with no gene match: 15. Germline V gives CDR1 SGDLS, CDR2 YYNGEE.

This clone was observed a few times. The V call is TRBV7-9, the J call TRBJ2-6; D not resolved. The germline V gene encodes CDR1 SEHNR and CDR2 FQNEAQ (reference sequence). V was cut by 4 bases and J by 0 bases, with 19 bases left in between. The CDR3 is 19 residues long. CDR3 DNA sequence: TGTGCCAGCAGCTCCACCGTCTACCGCACCTACTCTGGGGCCAACGTCCTGACTTTC. Translation: CASSSTVYRTYSGANVLTF.

The chain is built from TRBV27 and TRBJ2-7; 10 bases map to TRBD2. Germline CDR1 and CDR2: MNHEY and SMNVEV (reference sequence). The junction had 1 base not matched to a gene; V was cut back by 4 bases and J by 1 base. CDR3 size: 14 residues. CDR3 in amino acids: CASSWTSGSYEQYF. CDR3 DNA sequence: TGTGCCAGCAGTTGGACTAGCGGATCCTACGAGCAGTACTTC.

The chain is built from TRBV7-9 and TRBJ2-7, with 7 bases matching TRBD1. Germline V gene sequence: CDR1 SEHNR, CDR2 FQNEAQ (reference sequence). J was trimmed by 5 bases and V by 3 bases; bases with no gene match: 4. This CDR3 has 13 residues. The chain's CDR3 is CASSFSGGDEQYF. The CDR3 nucleotides are TGTGCCAGCAGCTTTTCAGGGGGAGACGAGCAGTACTTC.

The rearrangement joins TRBV10-3 to TRBJ2-7; TRBD1 matches 12 bases. The CDR3 is 17 residues long. V shed 6 bases, J shed 5 bases, and the junction held 14 bases outside the gene matches. The germline gives CDR1 ENHRY, CDR2 SYGVKD. Written as DNA, the CDR3 is TGTGCCATCAGGACCATCCTCGGGGGACAGGGGGCCAACGAGCAGTACTTC. This translates into CAIRTILGGQGANEQYF.

The chain uses TRBV29-1 and TRBJ2-5; D gene ambiguous. Germline values: CDR1 SQVTM, CDR2 ANQGSEA. V was trimmed by 1 base and J by 8 bases, leaving 5 bases between them. The CDR3 sequence is 10 residues long. This chain's CDR3 is CSVEVSTQYF. The DNA of the CDR3 is TGCAGCGTTGAAGTCTCAACCCAGTACTTC.

Only a few counts were recorded for this clone. The chain is built from TRBV6-1 and TRBJ1-1, with TRBD1 as a possible D gene (5 bases). This CDR3 has 15 residues. Between the trimmed V and J ends, which lost 1 base and 4 bases, there was a span of 13 bases. Germline-derived CDR1 and CDR2 are MNHNS and SASEGT. Here the CDR3 reads CASSEVNRIGTEAFF. The CDR3 DNA reads as TGTGCCAGCAGTGAAGTCAACAGGATAGGCACTGAAGCTTTCTTT.

The rearrangement joins TRBV28 to TRBJ2-2, with 10 bases identical to TRBD2. V lost 8 bases to trimming and J lost 2 bases; unmatched junction nucleotides: 2. This CDR3 region has 14 residues. Germline V gene lookup returns CDR1 MDHEN and CDR2 SYDVKM. The DNA for the CDR3 is TGTGCCAGCGGGACTAGCGAAAACACCGGGGAGCTGTTTTTT. Its translation: CASGTSENTGELFF. The full variable domain, its missing parts supplied by reference TRBV28 and TRBJ2-2, is DVKVTQSSRYLVKRTGEKVFLECVQDMDHENMFWYRQDPGLGLRLIYFSYDVKMKEKGDIPEGYSVSREKKERFSLILESASTNQTSMYLCASGTSENTGELFFGEGSRLTVL.

This clone was detected only once. This sequence joins TRBV9 and TRBJ1-2; maybe TRBD1 (5 bases). The germline CDR1 and CDR2 sequences are SGDLS and YYNGEE. Trimming shortened V by 2 bases and J by 8 bases, and 19 bases separated the two germline ends. The CDR3 contains 15 residues. The DNA of the CDR3 is TGTGCCAGCAGCGTCTCAGGGCCGACTCCCTGGGGCTACACCTTC. Its translation: CASSVSGPTPWGYTF.

The sample holds one count of this clone. This chain's CDR3 is CASSLVERLDREPGANVLTF. DNA for the CDR3: TGTGCCAGCAGCTTAGTTGAACGCTTGGACAGGGAACCTGGGGCCAACGTCCTGACTTTC. The genes are TRBV13 and TRBJ2-6, with 8 bases lining up with TRBD1. Trimming at V came to 1 base and at J to 2 bases, leaving 13 bases not matched to a gene. The CDR3 is 20 amino acids. Germline CDR1 and CDR2: PRHDT and FYEKMQ (reference sequence).

The chain uses TRBV4-2 and TRBJ2-7; D gene ambiguous. Germline CDR1 is LGHNA and CDR2 is YNFKEQ. The CDR3 runs to 12 residues. The ends were cut back, 4 bases at V and 3 bases at J, with 7 bases in the middle. The CDR3 sequence: CASSPSRYEQYF. The CDR3 nucleotides are TGTGCCAGCAGCCCGTCGCGCTACGAGCAGTACTTC.

In this sample, this clone turned up once. The chain employs TRBV7-9 and TRBJ2-7; D not resolved. The CDR3 sequence is 11 residues long. With 3 bases removed from V and 5 bases from J, the gap between germline ends came to 5 bases. Germline assignment: CDR1 SEHNR and CDR2 FQNEAQ (reference sequence). Here the CDR3 DNA reads TGTGCCAGCAGCTTTACGAACGAGCAGTACTTC. Encoded protein: CASSFTNEQYF.

This clone has only one observation. The gene calls are TRBV6-4 and TRBJ1-2; possible D gene TRBD1, 6 bases. The CDR3 totals 15 residues. CDR1 is MRHNA, CDR2 SNTAGT, per germline. The V end lost 4 bases, the J end lost 4 bases, and 16 bases lay between the germline ends. CDR3 residues: CASSAEQGGGYGYTF. The CDR3 DNA reads as TGTGCCAGCAGTGCCGAACAGGGAGGGGGCTATGGCTACACCTTC.

J is TRBJ2-2 and V is TRBV5-1; 12 nucleotides align to TRBD2. Looked up from germline, CDR1 is SGHRS and CDR2 is YFSETQ. V lost 6 bases to trimming and J lost 7 bases; unmatched junction nucleotides: 13. This CDR3 has 17 amino acids. The CDR3, as DNA: TGCGCCAGCAAGGGCCCGGCGACTAGCGGGAGAGACGGGGAGCTGTTTTTT. Its translation is CASKGPATSGRDGELFF.

J is TRBJ1-2 and V is TRBV5-1, with D uncertain. Germline V gene data show CDR1 as SGHRS and CDR2 as YFSETQ. There are 20 residues in the CDR3. The V gene lost 0 bases and the J gene lost 4 bases, with 28 bases spanning the gap. The CDR3 here is CASSLVGSGDSASWGYGYTF. Here the CDR3 DNA reads TGCGCCAGCAGCTTGGTAGGTTCGGGTGACTCAGCCTCCTGGGGCTATGGCTACACCTTC.

This clone was picked up one time. The chain recombines TRBV9 with TRBJ1-4, with D maybe TRBD1 (5 bases). CDR3 size: 13 residues. V was cut by 3 bases and J by 5 bases, with 8 bases left in between. Germline V gene sequence: CDR1 SGDLS, CDR2 YYNGEE. The CDR3 region is CASSGEGNEKLFF. The CDR3, as DNA: TGTGCCAGCAGCGGGGAGGGGAATGAAAAACTGTTTTTT.

This chain links TRBV19 with TRBJ2-7; TRBD1 matches 7 bases. J was trimmed by 2 bases and V by 5 bases; bases with no gene match: 6. Germline CDR1 and CDR2: LNHDA and SQIVND (reference sequence). The CDR3 loop spans 14 amino acids. CDR3 in DNA: TGTGCCAGTAGTTCGTGGGACAGCACCTACGAGCAGTACTTC. It translates to CASSSWDSTYEQYF.

This clone was found a few times. The rearrangement joins TRBV30 to TRBJ2-7; D is uncertain. The ends were cut back, 3 bases at V and 3 bases at J, with 18 bases in the middle. Germline assignment: CDR1 GTSNPN and CDR2 SVGIG (reference sequence). The CDR3 is 15 residues long. CDR3 nucleotide sequence: TGTGCCTGGAGAGATAGCCCTTCGGGCGACTACGAGCAGTACTTC. Translation: CAWRDSPSGDYEQYF.

The chain combines TRBV6-5 with TRBJ1-1; 7 bases map to TRBD1. Trimming cost V 6 bases and J 8 bases; bases outside gene matches: 9. Germline V gene sequence: CDR1 MNHEY, CDR2 SVGAGI. This CDR3 contains 13 residues. The CDR3 sequence is CASRPSKTGEAFF. The CDR3, as DNA: TGTGCCAGCAGACCCTCAAAGACAGGGGAAGCTTTCTTT.